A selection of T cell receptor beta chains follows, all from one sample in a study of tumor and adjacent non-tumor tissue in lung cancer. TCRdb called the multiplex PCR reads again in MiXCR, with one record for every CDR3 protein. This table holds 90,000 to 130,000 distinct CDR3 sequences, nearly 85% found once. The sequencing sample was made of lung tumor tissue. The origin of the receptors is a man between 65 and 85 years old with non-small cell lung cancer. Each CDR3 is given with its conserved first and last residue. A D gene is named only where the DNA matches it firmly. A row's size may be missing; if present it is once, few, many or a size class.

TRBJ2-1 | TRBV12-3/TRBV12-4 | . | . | CASSSAFEQFF | TGTGCCAGCAGTTCTGCTTTTGAGCAGTTCTTC
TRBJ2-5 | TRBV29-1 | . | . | CSVKGGGTGETQYF | TGCAGCGTGAAAGGGGGGGGGACCGGAGAGACCCAGTACTTC
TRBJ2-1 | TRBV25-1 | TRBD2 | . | CASSDKAGLAGAPYNEQFF | TGTGCCAGCAGTGATAAAGCGGGACTAGCGGGAGCGCCCTACAATGAGCAGTTCTTC
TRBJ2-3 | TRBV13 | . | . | CFSSPTPNLADTQYF | TGTTTCAGCAGCCCAACCCCGAACCTCGCGGATACGCAGTATTTT
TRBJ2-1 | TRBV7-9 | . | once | CASHRDSYNKQFF | TGTGCCAGCCACCGAGATTCCTACAATAAGCAGTTCTTC
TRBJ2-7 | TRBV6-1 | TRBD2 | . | CASSELAGGPSRAGEQYF | TGTGCGAGCAGTGAACTAGCGGGAGGCCCCTCGAGGGCTGGAGAGCAGTACTTC
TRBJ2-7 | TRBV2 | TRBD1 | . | CATSAIPGQSSYEQYF | TGTGCCACCAGCGCGATTCCGGGACAGAGCTCCTACGAGCAGTACTTC
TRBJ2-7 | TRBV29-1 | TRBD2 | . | CSGGTSGRAYEQYF | TGTAGCGGAGGGACTAGCGGCCGAGCCTACGAGCAGTACTTC
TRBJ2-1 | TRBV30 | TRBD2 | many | CAWSGGSGRSSYNEQFF | TGTGCCTGGAGTGGCGGGAGCGGGCGTAGCTCCTACAATGAGCAGTTCTTC
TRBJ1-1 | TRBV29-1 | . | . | CSVIGQCTKTEAFF | TGCAGCGTCATCGGACAGTGTACTAAAACTGAAGCTTTCTTT
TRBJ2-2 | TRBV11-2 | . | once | CASSHLEGGAGDFFF | TGTGCCAGCAGCCACCTAGAGGGGGGGGCCGGGGATTTCTTTTTT
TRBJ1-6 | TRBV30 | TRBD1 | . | CAWSLGQDNSPFHF | TGTGCCTGGAGCCTGGGACAGGATAATTCACCCTTCCACTTT
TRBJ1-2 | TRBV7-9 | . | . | CAGSQVPVDYTF | TGTGCCGGCAGCCAAGTCCCTGTCGACTACACCTTC
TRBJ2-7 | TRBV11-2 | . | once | CAGSNQGGEQYF | TGTGCCGGCAGCAACCAGGGGGGCGAGCAGTATTTC
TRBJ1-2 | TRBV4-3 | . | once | CSSSQDSMWHPSDYTF | TGCTCCAGCAGCCAAGATTCCATGTGGCATCCGAGTGACTACACCTTC
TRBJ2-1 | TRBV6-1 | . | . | CASALRWGTGYNEQFF | TGTGCCAGCGCCCTAAGGTGGGGCACCGGGTACAATGAGCAGTTCTTC
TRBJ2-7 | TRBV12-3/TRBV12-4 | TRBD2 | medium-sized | CASTRDSTSGSYEQYF | TGTGCCAGCACCAGGGACAGTACTAGCGGGAGTTACGAGCAGTACTTC
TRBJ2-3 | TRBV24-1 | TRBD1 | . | CATSDQLQGAYTQYF | TGTGCCACCAGTGACCAGTTACAGGGGGCATATACTCAGTATTTT
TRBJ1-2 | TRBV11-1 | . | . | CPSSLYRYSHTF | TGTCCCAGCAGCTTATACAGATATAGCCACACCTTC
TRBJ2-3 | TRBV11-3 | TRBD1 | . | CASSPRQGTTDTQYF | TGTGCCAGCAGCCCAAGACAGGGAACTACAGATACGCAATATTTT
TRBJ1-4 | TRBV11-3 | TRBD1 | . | CASTLPSGNRGWCKTVF | TGTGCCAGCACCCTCCCCTCGGGTAACAGGGGTTGGTGTAAAACTGTTTTT
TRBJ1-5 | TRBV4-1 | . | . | CTSSQEPTYSNQPQHF | TGCACCAGCAGCCAAGAGCCGACCTATAGTAATCAGCCCCAGCATTTT
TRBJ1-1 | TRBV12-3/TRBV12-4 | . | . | CTSSFRVYTIEAFF | TGTACCAGCAGTTTCAGGGTTTACACCATTGAAGCTTTCTTT
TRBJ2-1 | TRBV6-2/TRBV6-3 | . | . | CASSYMLSRFF | TGTGCCAGCAGTTATATGCTCAGTCGGTTCTTC
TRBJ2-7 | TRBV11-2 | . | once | CASSLWTEHEQYF | TGTGCCAGCAGCCTATGGACTGAGCACGAGCAGTACTTC
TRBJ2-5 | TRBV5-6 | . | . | CASSNKRVGAREARYF | TGTGCCAGCAGTAACAAGCGGGTAGGCGCGCGAGAGGCCCGGTACTTC
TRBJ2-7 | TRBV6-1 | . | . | CVSSWAGPTYEQYF | TGTGTCAGCAGTTGGGCAGGACCAACGTACGAGCAGTACTTC
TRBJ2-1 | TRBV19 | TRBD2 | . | CASNSRLAGLNEQFF | TGTGCCAGTAATAGTAGGCTAGCGGGCCTCAATGAGCAGTTCTTC
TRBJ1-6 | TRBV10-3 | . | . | CAISAQGQDRDSPLHF | TGTGCCATCAGTGCGCAGGGGCAGGATCGGGATTCACCCCTCCACTTT
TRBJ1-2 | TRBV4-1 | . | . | CASSPNTGRGYTF | TGTGCCAGCAGCCCAAACACGGGCAGAGGCTACACCTTC
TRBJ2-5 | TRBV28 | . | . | CATSPQARSPQTRYF | TGTGCCACCTCCCCCCAAGCCAGGAGCCCGCAGACCCGGTACTTC
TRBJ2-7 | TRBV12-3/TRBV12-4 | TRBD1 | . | CASSLRQGPYEQYF | TGTGCCAGCAGTTTAAGACAGGGCCCCTACGAACAATACTTC
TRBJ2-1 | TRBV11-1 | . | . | CANSLDRHFSEHFF | TGTGCCAACAGCTTAGACAGGCATTTCAGTGAGCACTTCTTC
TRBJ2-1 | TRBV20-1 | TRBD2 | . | CSAKSTSGEGYNEQLF | TGCAGTGCTAAATCAACTAGCGGGGAGGGGTACAATGAGCAGTTATTC
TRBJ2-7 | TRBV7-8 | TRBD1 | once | CTSRPDRNEQYF | TGTACCAGCAGACCGGACAGGAACGAGCAGTACTTC
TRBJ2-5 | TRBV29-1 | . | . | CSVAYRLQETQYF | TGCAGCGTGGCCTACAGACTCCAAGAGACCCAGTACTTC
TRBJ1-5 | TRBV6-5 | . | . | CASSPMGGWSQPQHF | TGTGCCAGCAGCCCGATGGGAGGGTGGAGTCAGCCCCAGCATTTT
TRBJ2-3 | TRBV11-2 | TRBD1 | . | CVSRSQGFSDTQYF | TGTGTCAGCAGGTCACAGGGGTTCTCAGATACCCAGTATTTT
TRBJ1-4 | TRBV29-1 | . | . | CSRTEDEKLFF | TGCAGCCGGACGGAGGATGAAAAACTGTTTTTT
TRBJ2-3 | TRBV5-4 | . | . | CTSSLVAGRGTDTQYF | TGTACCAGCAGCTTGGTTGCGGGTAGGGGCACAGATACGCAGTATTTT
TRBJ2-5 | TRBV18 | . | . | CVSSTQGIQETQYF | TGTGTCAGCTCAACCCAGGGCATCCAAGAGACCCAGTACTTC
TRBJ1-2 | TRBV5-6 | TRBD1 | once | CASSLRDRDCPYYGYTF | TGTGCAAGCAGCCTCAGGGACAGGGATTGTCCTTACTATGGCTACACCTTC
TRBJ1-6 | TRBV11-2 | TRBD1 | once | CASSRTGGYLPLHF | TGTGCCAGCAGTCGGACAGGGGGGTATTTACCCCTCCATTTC
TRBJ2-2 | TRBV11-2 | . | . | CANILDSQYGELFF | TGTGCCAACATCCTGGACAGTCAGTATGGGGAGCTGTTTTTT
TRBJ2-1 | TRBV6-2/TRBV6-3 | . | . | CTSSPGLGNTSEQFF | TGTACCAGCAGCCCGGGACTGGGCAATACCAGTGAGCAGTTCTTC
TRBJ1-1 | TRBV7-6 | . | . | CASSNQGREAFF | TGTGCCAGCAGCAATCAGGGTCGAGAAGCTTTCTTT
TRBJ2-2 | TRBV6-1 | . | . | CASRDEGPFTYTGELFF | TGTGCCAGCAGGGATGAGGGACCGTTTACATATACCGGGGAGCTGTTTTTT
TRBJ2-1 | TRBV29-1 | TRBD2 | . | CNAMGRGTNNEQIF | TGTAACGCTATGGGGAGGGGCACAAACAATGAGCAGATCTTC
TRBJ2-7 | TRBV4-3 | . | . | CASSQAPNSKGLGGGSYEQYF | TGCGCCAGCAGCCAAGCCCCTAACTCAAAAGGACTAGGGGGAGGCTCCTACGAGCAGTACTTC
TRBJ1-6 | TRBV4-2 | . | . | CASSQTFGKGSPFHF | .
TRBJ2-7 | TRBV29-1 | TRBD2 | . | CSVQRGTSYEQYF | TGCAGCGTGCAGCGGGGGACCTCCTACGAGCAGTACTTC
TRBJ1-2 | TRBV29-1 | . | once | CSVGSPGHGGQGYTF | TGCAGCGTTGGATCCCCGGGACACGGGGGACAAGGCTACACCTTC
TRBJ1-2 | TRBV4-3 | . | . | CASSQAAAYGYTF | TGCGCCAGCAGCCAAGCGGCCGCATATGGCTACACCTTC
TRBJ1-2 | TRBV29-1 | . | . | CSVAPYRSSGEDGYTF | TGCAGTGTTGCCCCCTATCGATCCTCTGGAGAAGATGGCTACACCTTC
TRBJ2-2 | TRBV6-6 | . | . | CASSYRGRRATGELFF | TGTGCCAGCAGTTACCGAGGGCGACGGGCTACCGGGGAGCTGTTTTTT
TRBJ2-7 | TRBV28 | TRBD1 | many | CASSLVLGWGRQGTYEQYF | TGTGCCAGCAGTTTAGTTCTGGGTTGGGGTCGACAGGGTACCTACGAGCAGTACTTC
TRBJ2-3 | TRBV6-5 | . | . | CASSYSWDSNTQYF | TGTGCCAGCAGTTACTCCTGGGACTCAAATACGCAGTATTTT
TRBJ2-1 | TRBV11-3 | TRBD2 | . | CASSLDLLAGEFYNEQFF | TGTGCCAGCAGCTTAGATTTACTAGCGGGAGAGTTCTACAATGAGCAGTTCTTC
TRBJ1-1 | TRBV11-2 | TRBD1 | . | CTSTKDRRDAFF | TGTACAAGCACCAAGGACAGGCGAGACGCTTTCTTT
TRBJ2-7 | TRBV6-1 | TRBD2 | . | CASSELAGGSSAAGEHYF | TGTGCCAGCAGTGAACTAGCGGGAGGCTCCTCGGCGGCTGGAGAGCACTACTTC